A selection of T cell receptor beta chains follows, all from one sample in a study of blood T cells in healthy people across ages. MiXCR, applied by TCRdb to the 5' RACE reads, yields one record per CDR3 protein. The sample records around 800,000 distinct CDR3 sequences, around two fifths being singletons. Sequenced sample: blood. The source of these receptors is a man in his 60s in good health. CDR3s include the opening cysteine and the closing phenylalanine or tryptophan. A D gene is named only where the DNA matches it firmly. A clone size is listed for some rows: how often the clone was seen (once, few, many), or a class if it is expanded.

clone_size	d_call	v_call	j_call	cdr3_aa	cdr3_nt
-	TRBD1	TRBV9	TRBJ2-3	CASRPGGTGGHSSTDTQYF	TGTGCCAGCCGTCCTGGTGGGACAGGGGGCCATTCTAGCACAGATACGCAGTATTTT
few	TRBD2	TRBV29-1	TRBJ2-1	CSVLLAGGSYNEQFF	TGCAGCGTCCTATTAGCGGGGGGGTCCTACAATGAGCAGTTCTTC
-	-	TRBV7-6	TRBJ1-6	CASSATGTANSPLHF	TGTGCCAGCAGCGCCACCGGGACCGCTAATTCACCCCTCCACTTT
-	TRBD1	TRBV20-1	TRBJ2-7	CSARDRKVRGYEQYF	TGCAGTGCTAGAGATCGAAAGGTCAGGGGGTACGAGCAGTACTTC
few	-	TRBV29-1	TRBJ2-7	CSAISGGSYEQYF	TGCAGCGCGATATCCGGGGGCTCCTACGAGCAGTACTTC
-	TRBD2	TRBV24-1	TRBJ2-1	CATSQTSSREQFF	TGTGCCACCAGTCAGACTAGCAGTCGTGAGCAGTTCTTC
-	-	TRBV29-1	TRBJ1-1	CSVESGIGATEAFF	TGCAGCGTAGAATCGGGGATCGGGGCGACTGAAGCTTTCTTT
-	-	TRBV12-3/TRBV12-4	TRBJ2-7	CASSAPGRVGYEQYF	TGTGCCAGCAGCGCCCCCGGTAGGGTAGGTTACGAGCAGTACTTC
few	-	TRBV7-9	TRBJ2-7	CASSSPGMGKSYEQYF	TGTGCCAGCAGCTCTCCCGGCATGGGGAAATCCTACGAGCAGTACTTC
few	-	TRBV7-3	TRBJ2-5	CASSLNGKGETQYF	TGTGCCAGCAGCTTAAATGGGAAGGGGGAGACCCAGTACTTC
-	-	TRBV25-1	TRBJ2-1	CASRIFGEQFF	TGTGCCAGCAGGATATTTGGAGAGCAGTTCTTC
few	-	TRBV12-3/TRBV12-4	TRBJ1-6	CASRQQGENSPLHF	TGTGCCAGCAGACAACAGGGAGAGAATTCACCCCTCCACTTT
-	TRBD1	TRBV6-1	TRBJ1-5	CASSAGTGVFSNQPQHF	TGTGCCAGCAGTGCCGGGACAGGGGTGTTTAGCAATCAGCCCCAGCATTTT
few	-	TRBV6-6	TRBJ2-7	CASSVENYNEQYF	TGTGCCAGCAGTGTAGAAAACTACAATGAGCAGTACTTC
few	TRBD1	TRBV7-2	TRBJ2-7	CASSRGQGQPYEQYF	TGTGCCAGCAGCCGTGGACAGGGGCAACCCTACGAGCAGTACTTC
-	TRBD1	TRBV20-1	TRBJ1-2	CSARSRTGTVNGYTF	TGCAGTGCTAGAAGTCGGACAGGGACGGTCAATGGCTACACCTTC
few	TRBD2	TRBV20-1	TRBJ2-3	CSAKRGGGTDTQYF	TGCAGTGCTAAGCGGGGGGGCGGCACAGATACGCAGTATTTT
-	TRBD1	TRBV7-8	TRBJ1-4	CASSLAGTGSRDEKLFF	TGTGCCAGCAGCTTAGCGGGGACAGGGTCTAGGGATGAAAAACTGTTTTTT
-	-	TRBV6-2/TRBV6-3	TRBJ1-1	CASLPDGRNTEAFF	TGTGCCAGCTTACCGGACGGCCGAAACACTGAAGCTTTCTTT
once	-	TRBV30	TRBJ2-1	CSWSPPVMLREEQFF	TGTTCCTGGAGCCCGCCTGTAATGCTACGTGAAGAGCAGTTCTTC
-	-	TRBV6-2/TRBV6-3	TRBJ2-1	CASRRDYEQFF	TGTGCCAGCAGGAGGGATTATGAGCAGTTCTTC
-	TRBD2	TRBV7-2	TRBJ2-1	CASSLPGLAGGNQQFF	TGTGCCAGCAGCTTACCGGGACTAGCGGGGGGGAATCAGCAGTTCTTC
few	TRBD1	TRBV6-5	TRBJ1-5	CASSPGTGRNQPQHF	TGTGCCAGCAGTCCTGGGACAGGCAGGAATCAGCCCCAGCATTTT
-	-	TRBV5-6	TRBJ2-7	CASSLYPGTYEQYF	TGTGCCAGCAGCTTGTATCCAGGAACCTACGAGCAGTACTTC
few	TRBD2	TRBV28	TRBJ2-5	CASSLYSGALQETQYF	TGTGCCAGCAGTTTATATAGCGGGGCGTTGCAAGAGACCCAGTACTTC
many	TRBD1	TRBV12-3/TRBV12-4	TRBJ2-5	CASSRDRAGFGQETQYF	TGTGCCAGCAGTCGGGACAGGGCCGGATTTGGGCAAGAGACCCAGTACTTC